Listed here are 32 T cell receptor beta chains from one sample, sequenced in a study of human T cells and chemical hapten exposure. TCRdb reanalysed the RACE reads using MiXCR and keeps one entry per CDR3 protein. The data show under 400,000 distinct CDR3 sequences, roughly 5.3% seen once. Indicated time point: pre-sensitization, week 0. Treatment described: therapeutic diphenylcyclopropenone sensitization with weekly scalp DPC. The specimen comprised whole blood, sampled in connection with sensitization to the hapten diphenylcyclopropenone (DPC). The receptors derive from a woman between 50 and 59 years old with alopecia areata. Some clones in this sample may be carry-over from other donors' samples.

The gene calls are TRBV20-1 and TRBJ1-5; D remains ambiguous. Germline values: CDR1 DFQATT, CDR2 SNEGSKA (reference sequence). The CDR3 spans 14 residues. Trimming took 0 bases from V and 2 from J, leaving 8 bases between them. In DNA, the CDR3 is TGCAGTGCTAGAGATATGAGGGGCAATCAGCCCCAGCATTTT. This sequence encodes CSARDMRGNQPQHF.

This clonotype was recorded many times. The chain uses TRBV10-3 and TRBJ2-3, with 11 bases that match TRBD2. CDR3 length: 16 amino acids. J was trimmed by 3 bases and V by 4 bases; bases with no gene match: 6. Germline CDR1 is ENHRY and CDR2 is SYGVKD. The CDR3 coding sequence is TGTGCCATCAGTGTAGGGACTAGCGGCACGACAGATACGCAGTATTTT. Protein product: CAISVGTSGTTDTQYF.

This chain joins TRBV30 and TRBJ1-2; D might be TRBD1 (6 bases). The V gene lost 7 bases and the J gene lost 0 bases, with 15 bases spanning the gap. This CDR3 region has 14 residues. Germline V CDR1 and CDR2: GTSNPN, SVGIG (reference sequence). The CDR3 here is CASDAGESNYGYTF. The DNA of the CDR3 is TGTGCCTCAGATGCAGGGGAATCTAACTATGGCTACACCTTC. Full variable domain (remainder filled in from reference TRBV30 and TRBJ1-2): SQTIHQWPATLVQPVGSPLSLECTVEGTSNPNLYWYRQAAGRGLQLLFYSVGIGQISSEVPQNLSASRPQDRQFILSSKKLLLSDSGFYLCASDAGESNYGYTFGSGTRLTVV.

This clonotype occurred many times. This sequence joins TRBV4-1 and TRBJ2-2; no definite D call. The CDR3 covers 13 residues. CDR1 is MGHRA and CDR2 is YSYEKL in the germline V gene. V was cut by 5 bases and J by 3 bases, with 7 bases left in between. The CDR3 protein is CASSSPDTGELFF. CDR3 in DNA: TGCGCCAGCAGCTCCCCAGACACCGGGGAGCTGTTTTTT.

V usage is TRBV7-2 and J usage is TRBJ2-5; TRBD1 is a possible D gene (6 bases). The CDR3 spans 16 residues. Looked up from germline, CDR1 is SGHTA and CDR2 is FQGNSA. V was clipped by 4 bases and J by 0 bases, with 15 bases between them. CDR3 residues: CASSSYGTLYQETQYF. Here the CDR3 DNA reads TGTGCCAGCAGCTCGTACGGGACACTGTACCAAGAGACCCAGTACTTC.

This clonotype was detected many times. The rearrangement joins TRBV7-2 to TRBJ2-3; TRBD1 matches at 8 bases. J gave up 1 base and V 3 bases, and 3 bases lay outside the gene matches. The CDR3 is 15 amino acids. CDR1 is SGHTA, CDR2 FQGNSA, per germline. For the CDR3, the DNA is TGTGCCAGCAGCTTTGACAGGGGCCGCACAGATACGCAGTATTTT. This encodes CASSFDRGRTDTQYF.

In its sample, this clonotype was seen a few times. The J gene is TRBJ1-3, the V gene TRBV10-3; D may be TRBD1 (5 bases). The germline gives CDR1 ENHRY, CDR2 SYGVKD. V shed 8 bases and J shed 0 bases, with 14 bases lying between them. The CDR3 totals 15 residues. CDR3 protein: CAIAGGAHSGNTIYF. Here the CDR3 DNA reads TGTGCCATCGCCGGCGGGGCCCACTCTGGAAACACCATATATTTT.

The rearrangement links TRBV29-1 to TRBJ2-1; TRBD2 agrees at 10 bases. Germline CDR1 reads SQVTM; CDR2 reads ANQGSEA. The CDR3 is 15 amino acids. V lost 2 bases, J lost 5 bases, and 6 bases stayed unmatched. The CDR3 DNA follows: TGCAGCGTTGAAAGTACTAGCGGGAACCACAATGAGCAGTTCTTC. Amino acids: CSVESTSGNHNEQFF.

Ten or more counts support this clonotype. The gene calls are TRBV5-1 and TRBJ2-3; D is uncertain. Germline V gene sequence: CDR1 SGHRS, CDR2 YFSETQ. The CDR3 runs to 15 residues. Trimming cost V 0 bases and J 0 bases, with 8 bases left between them. Written as DNA, the CDR3 is TGCGCCAGCAGCTTGGAGGTAACTAGCACAGATACGCAGTATTTT. Its protein product is CASSLEVTSTDTQYF.

This clonotype showed up many times. This chain connects TRBV3-1 to TRBJ2-5; TRBD2 aligns across 7 bases. Looked up from germline, CDR1 is LGHDT and CDR2 is YNNKEL (reference sequence). V trimming: 0 bases; J trimming: 3 bases; junction bases outside the gene matches: 10. The CDR3 length is 17 residues. This CDR3 is CASSQDPLSRGEETQYF. CDR3 DNA: TGTGCCAGCAGCCAAGATCCCTTATCTCGGGGGGAAGAGACCCAGTACTTC.

This clonotype has just a few counts. This chain links TRBV20-1 with TRBJ1-1; 9 bases line up with TRBD1. Per the germline V gene, CDR1 is DFQATT and CDR2 is SNEGSKA (reference sequence). CDR3 size: 17 residues. The V and J ends lost 4 bases and 5 bases, in that order; junction bases with no gene match: 17. CDR3 coding DNA: TGCAGTGCTAAGGGCCCCCACAGGGGGCATTTGGAGACTGAAGCTTTCTTT. Its translation: CSAKGPHRGHLETEAFF.

This clonotype was detected many times. V gene TRBV7-6 combines with J gene TRBJ1-5; 9 bases match TRBD1. Germline CDR1 and CDR2: SGHVS and FNYEAQ. Trimming at V came to 1 base and at J to 4 bases, leaving 2 bases not matched to a gene. This CDR3 spans 15 amino acids. DNA for the CDR3: TGTGCCAGCAGCTTAGGGACAGGGGAGAATCAGCCCCAGCATTTT. Residues: CASSLGTGENQPQHF.

This clonotype was recorded at least ten times. CDR3 region: CASSLHGQGAYNEQFF. Written as DNA, the CDR3 is TGTGCCAGCAGTTTACACGGACAGGGTGCATACAATGAGCAGTTCTTC. The chain recombines TRBV28 with TRBJ2-1; 8 bases agree with TRBD1. The length of the CDR3 is 16 residues. V lost 2 bases to trimming and J lost 4 bases; unmatched junction nucleotides: 7. From germline, CDR1 is MDHEN and CDR2 SYDVKM.

The chain links TRBV27 to TRBJ2-3; no firm D call. This CDR3 is built from 15 residues. The germline gives CDR1 MNHEY, CDR2 SMNVEV (reference sequence). Trimming stripped 5 bases from V and 0 bases from J, with 12 bases between. The CDR3 DNA is TGTGCCAGCAGTCCGACCACCACTAGCACAGATACGCAGTATTTT. Protein: CASSPTTTSTDTQYF.

The V call is TRBV10-2, the J call TRBJ2-3, with 11 nucleotides matching TRBD2. This CDR3 is built from 15 residues. Per the germline V gene, CDR1 is WSHSY and CDR2 is SAAADI. V was pared by 3 bases and J by 7 bases, with 6 bases of the junction left unmatched. CDR3 nucleotide sequence: TGCGCCAGCAGTGAAATAGCGGGAGGGCCACATACGCAGTATTTT. It yields the protein CASSEIAGGPHTQYF.

V gene TRBV14 combines with J gene TRBJ1-4, with 7 bases that match TRBD1. This CDR3 comprises 18 residues. V was pared by 1 base and J by 4 bases, with 12 bases of the junction left unmatched. Germline CDR1 SGHDN, CDR2 FVKESK. CDR3 in DNA: TGTGCCAGCAGCCAAGGAGTCCCGGGACAGTCGTATAATGAAAAACTGTTTTTT. This translates into CASSQGVPGQSYNEKLFF.

This clonotype has a count of ten or more. V gene TRBV5-1 combines with J gene TRBJ1-1; D gene ambiguous. From germline, CDR1 is SGHRS and CDR2 YFSETQ. CDR3 length equals 14 residues. Trimming left V 4 bases short and J 4 bases short, with 14 bases between. The CDR3 DNA follows: TGCGCCAGCAGCGCTACGTCGCCTGTCACTGAAGCTTTCTTT. This sequence encodes CASSATSPVTEAFF.

The chain has TRBV5-6 and TRBJ2-3; 7 nucleotides line up with TRBD1. This CDR3 is built from 14 residues. V gave up 4 bases and J gave up 3 bases; unmatched junction bases: 5. CDR1 and CDR2 (germline): SGHDT, YYEEEE. In DNA, the CDR3 is TGTGCCAGCAGCATCGGACAGGAAACAGATACGCAGTATTTT. Residues: CASSIGQETDTQYF.

This clonotype was recorded many times. V usage is TRBV5-1 and J usage is TRBJ1-2; D gene uncertain. The germline V gene has CDR1 SGHRS and CDR2 YFSETQ. With 3 bases removed from V and 6 bases from J, the gap between germline ends came to 18 bases. This CDR3 is 15 amino acids long. CDR3: CASSYAPERPNGYTF. CDR3 nucleotide sequence: TGCGCCAGCAGCTATGCCCCCGAGAGACCCAATGGCTACACCTTC.

This clonotype was seen ten or more times. This sequence joins TRBV7-4 and TRBJ1-6, with D possibly being TRBD1 (6 bases). V was shortened by 6 bases and J by 5 bases, with 14 bases between the two germline ends. CDR1 and CDR2 from the germline V gene are SGHVT and SQSDAQ. The CDR3 is 15 amino acids. CDR3 DNA: TGTGCCAGCAGTAAAGACAGGCCTGATAATTCACCCCTCCACTTT. It yields the protein CASSKDRPDNSPLHF.

The V call is TRBV29-1, the J call TRBJ2-3; D gene ambiguous. The CDR3 extends over 10 amino acids. V was clipped by 5 bases and J by 6 bases, with 6 bases between them. Germline V gene data show CDR1 as SQVTM and CDR2 as ANQGSEA. The CDR3 reads CSVHPDTQYF. CDR3 bases: TGCAGCGTTCACCCGGATACGCAGTATTTT.

Notes on this clonotype: A much more abundant neighbour one base away suggests this may be a read error. The genes are TRBV5-1 and TRBJ1-1; 9 nucleotides align to TRBD1. CDR1 is SGHRS and CDR2 is YFSETQ in the germline V gene. The CDR3 runs 15 residues. CDR3 region: CPSSLGQGRYTEAFF. As DNA, the CDR3 is TGCCCCAGCAGCTTGGGACAGGGTAGATACACTGAAGCTTTCTTT.

At least ten counts were recorded for this clonotype. J is TRBJ1-1 and V is TRBV20-1, with 9 positions matching TRBD1. V trimming: 2 bases; J trimming: 4 bases; junction bases outside the gene matches: 8. The CDR3 extends over 15 amino acids. Germline V CDR1 and CDR2: DFQATT, SNEGSKA (reference sequence). The CDR3 reads CSARLQGARSTEAFF. In DNA form, the CDR3 reads TGCAGTGCTAGACTACAGGGGGCACGTTCCACTGAAGCTTTCTTT.

This clonotype has a handful of counts. J is TRBJ1-2 and V is TRBV19; D ambiguous. Trimming left V 5 bases short and J 4 bases short, with 17 bases between. The germline V gene has CDR1 LNHDA and CDR2 SQIVND (reference sequence). The CDR3 runs to 15 residues. The CDR3 sequence is CASSQGLLGGYGYTF. The CDR3 DNA reads as TGTGCCAGTAGTCAAGGACTCCTGGGAGGCTATGGCTACACCTTC.

This clonotype was observed many times. The chain has TRBV7-2 and TRBJ2-1, with a tentative D call TRBD1 (6 bases). Germline V gene data show CDR1 as SGHTA and CDR2 as FQGNSA. The CDR3 totals 12 residues. Between the trimmed V and J ends, which lost 5 bases and 12 bases, there was a span of 14 bases. The CDR3 sequence: CASSPRGPVQFF. The CDR3 nucleotides are TGTGCCAGCAGCCCCAGGGGCCCTGTGCAGTTCTTC.

This clonotype was detected many times. V gene TRBV27 combines with J gene TRBJ2-3; either TRBD1 or TRBD2 may supply D (6 bases each). The V and J ends lost 4 bases and 4 bases respectively, with 18 bases between them. The CDR3 has 16 amino acids. CDR1 is MNHEY, CDR2 SMNVEV, per germline (reference sequence). The CDR3 protein is CASSYLPGARSDTQYF. The CDR3 DNA reads TGTGCCAGCAGTTACCTACCGGGGGCGAGGTCAGATACGCAGTATTTT.

The table lists this clonotype with many counts. The chain recombines TRBV30 with TRBJ2-5; D remains unclear. The CDR3 is 14 residues long. V lost 2 bases to trimming and J lost 5 bases, with 15 bases between them. In germline, CDR1 is GTSNPN, CDR2 SVGIG (reference sequence). This CDR3 reads CAWSLLGGSETQYF. The CDR3 region has the DNA TGTGCCTGGAGTCTCCTAGGCGGATCGGAGACCCAGTACTTC.

The J gene is TRBJ1-6, the V gene TRBV12-3 or TRBV12-4; D call uncertain. V gave up 6 bases and J gave up 6 bases, with 9 bases separating them. CDR3 length equals 13 residues. In DNA form, the CDR3 reads TGTGCCAGCAGCCGCGGTCGTAATTCACCCCTCCACTTT. Residues: CASSRGRNSPLHF.

The chain carries TRBV6-4 and TRBJ2-7; 7 positions agree with TRBD2. Germline CDR1 MRHNA, CDR2 SNTAGT. V lost 5 bases to trimming and J lost 2 bases; unmatched junction nucleotides: 3. The CDR3 spans 13 residues. The CDR3: CASSRGDTYEQYF. The CDR3 nucleotides read TGTGCCAGCAGTCGGGGGGATACCTACGAGCAGTACTTC.

This clonotype has only a few counts. The rearrangement uses TRBV10-3 and TRBJ1-1; maybe TRBD1 (5 bases). The V end lost 8 bases, the J end lost 4 bases, and 17 bases lay between the germline ends. The germline V gene encodes CDR1 ENHRY and CDR2 SYGVKD. This CDR3 has 14 residues. The CDR3 spells CAIFPGGSGTEAFF. CDR3 bases: TGTGCCATCTTCCCCGGGGGGAGTGGCACTGAAGCTTTCTTT.

This clonotype was found many times. V usage is TRBV7-3 and J usage is TRBJ2-5; 11 bases map to TRBD2. This CDR3 contains 16 residues. V shed 5 bases, J shed 3 bases, and the junction held 8 bases outside the gene matches. Germline CDR1 SGHTA, CDR2 FQGTGA. The CDR3 DNA reads as TGTGCCAGCAGCACCCCGGCTAGCGGGGGGAAAGAGACCCAGTACTTC. Its translation is CASSTPASGGKETQYF.

This clonotype was picked up many times. The rearrangement joins TRBV14 to TRBJ2-1, with 9 bases identical to TRBD2. V trimming: 8 bases; J trimming: 2 bases; junction bases outside the gene matches: 7. The CDR3 is 15 residues long. Germline loops: CDR1 SGHDN, CDR2 FVKESK. CDR3 loop: CASSPAGGPYNEQFF. The CDR3 DNA is TGTGCCAGCTCGCCGGCGGGAGGGCCCTACAATGAGCAGTTCTTC.